The T cell receptor (beta chain) under discussion was sequenced for a study of blood T cell repertoires in COVID-19. Looking at the study overall: In each case, the material was cDNA or gDNA derived from T cells, B-cell-depleted T cells, or PBMCs.

Here immunoSEQ multiplex PCR was the method, and the copy in TCRdb shows in-frame clones only, minus some. The data show over 120,000 clones, roughly 84% seen once. The CDR3 totals 13 residues. V lost 7 bases and J 5 bases, leaving 14 bases between the germline ends. Germline V CDR1 and CDR2: SNHLY, FYNNEI. This clone appeared a few times. This clonotype was sampled from a human donor with acute or convalescent COVID-19. The donor label of this sample is uncertain. The sequencing sample was made of peripheral blood. V gene TRBV2 combines with J gene TRBJ1-1; D is undetermined. CDR3 bases: TGTGCCAGCATAAAAGACCCCGGGACTGAAGCTTTCTTT. It codes for CASIKDPGTEAFF.